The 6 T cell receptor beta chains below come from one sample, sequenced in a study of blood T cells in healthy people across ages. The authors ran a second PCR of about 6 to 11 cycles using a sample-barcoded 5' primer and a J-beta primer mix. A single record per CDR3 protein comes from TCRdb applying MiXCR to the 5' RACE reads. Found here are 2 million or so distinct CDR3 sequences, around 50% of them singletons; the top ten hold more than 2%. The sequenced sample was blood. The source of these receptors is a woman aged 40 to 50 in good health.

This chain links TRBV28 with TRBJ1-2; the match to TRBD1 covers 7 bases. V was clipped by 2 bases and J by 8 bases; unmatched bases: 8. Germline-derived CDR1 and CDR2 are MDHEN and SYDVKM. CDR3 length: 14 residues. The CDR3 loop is CASSLGLQGLGYTF. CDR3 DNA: TGTGCCAGCAGTTTAGGTTTACAGGGGTTGGGCTACACCTTC.

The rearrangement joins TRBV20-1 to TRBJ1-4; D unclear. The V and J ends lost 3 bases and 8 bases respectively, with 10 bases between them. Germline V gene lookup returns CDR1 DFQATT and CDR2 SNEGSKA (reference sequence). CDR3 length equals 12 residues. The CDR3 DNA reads TGCAGTGCTAGGGCCCCCAGAGAAAAACTGTTTTTT. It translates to CSARAPREKLFF.

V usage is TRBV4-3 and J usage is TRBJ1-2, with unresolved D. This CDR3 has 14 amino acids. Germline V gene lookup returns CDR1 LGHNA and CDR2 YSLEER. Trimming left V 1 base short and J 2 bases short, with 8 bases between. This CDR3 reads CASSQAGENYGYTF. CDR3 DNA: TGCGCCAGCAGCCAAGCTGGGGAGAACTATGGCTACACCTTC.

CDR3 in DNA: TGTGCCAGCAGCTCCATGAGTAGAGGCGGGCCCCTCCACTTT. As protein: CASSSMSRGGPLHF. V usage is TRBV7-6 and J usage is TRBJ1-6; no firm D call. The V gene's germline CDR1 is SGHVS and CDR2 FNYEAQ. Trimming stripped 4 bases from V and 13 bases from J, with 17 bases between. This CDR3 spans 14 amino acids.

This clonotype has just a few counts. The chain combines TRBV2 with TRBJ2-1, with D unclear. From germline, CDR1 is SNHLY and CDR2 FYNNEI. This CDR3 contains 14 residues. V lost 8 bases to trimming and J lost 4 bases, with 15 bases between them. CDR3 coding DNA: TGTGCCAGCCGCGAGACATATGGATACAATGAGCAGTTCTTC. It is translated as CASRETYGYNEQFF.

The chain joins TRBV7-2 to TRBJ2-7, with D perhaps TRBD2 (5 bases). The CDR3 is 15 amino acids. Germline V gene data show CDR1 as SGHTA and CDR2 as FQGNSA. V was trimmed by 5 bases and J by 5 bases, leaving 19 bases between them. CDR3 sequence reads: CASSRKFNSGDEQYF. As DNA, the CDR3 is TGTGCCAGCAGCCGAAAGTTTAACAGCGGCGACGAGCAGTACTTC.